The rows below give T cell receptor beta chains drawn from one sample of a study of T cells in localized non-small cell lung cancer. Using immunoSEQ multiplex PCR, the repertoire was profiled, and TCRdb retains in-frame clones only, with some absent. The sample records 45,000 or so clones, 91% being singletons. The sample here was PBMCs, taken before any cancer treatment. These receptors were taken from a woman aged 40 to 75 with stage II lung adenocarcinoma. Both conserved end residues are part of each CDR3. D genes are given only for firm matches. Clone size is stated in some rows and not others, as once, few, many or a class when expanded.

d_gene: NA; abundance: NA; v_gene: TRBV19; len: 13; j_gene: TRBJ2-5; CDR3nt: TGTGCTTCAGGGGGAGGGATCCAAGAGACCCAGTACTTC; CDR3aa: CASGGGIQETQYF
d_gene: NA; abundance: NA; v_gene: TRBV18; len: 16; j_gene: TRBJ1-1; CDR3nt: TGTGCCAGCTCGCCGCCCGGATCTCCCCATAACACTGAAGCTTTCTTT; CDR3aa: CASSPPGSPHNTEAFF
d_gene: NA; abundance: once; v_gene: TRBV5-1; len: 16; j_gene: TRBJ1-1; CDR3nt: TGCGCCAGCAGTGGGTTGATAGGGCAGGGCCTCACTGAAGCTTTCTTT; CDR3aa: CASSGLIGQGLTEAFF
d_gene: NA; abundance: NA; v_gene: TRBV6-1; len: 14; j_gene: TRBJ2-3; CDR3nt: TGTGCCAGCAGTGAAGCAGGGGTGGCGGATACGCAGTATTTT; CDR3aa: CASSEAGVADTQYF
d_gene: NA; abundance: NA; v_gene: TRBV28; len: 12; j_gene: TRBJ1-1; CDR3nt: TGTGCCAGCAGTTCTGGGGGAACTGAAGCTTTCTTT; CDR3aa: CASSSGGTEAFF
d_gene: NA; abundance: NA; v_gene: TRBV19; len: 14; j_gene: TRBJ1-1; CDR3nt: TGTGCCAGTAGTCTCGGACTGAAGAACACTGAAGCTTTCTTT; CDR3aa: CASSLGLKNTEAFF
d_gene: NA; abundance: NA; v_gene: TRBV5-1; len: 19; j_gene: TRBJ1-1; CDR3nt: TGCGCCAGCAGCTTGGCCGCCGGTGGAGCAGGGCTTGGAGACACTGAAGCTTTCTTT; CDR3aa: CASSLAAGGAGLGDTEAFF
d_gene: NA; abundance: NA; v_gene: TRBV6-4; len: 14; j_gene: TRBJ2-7; CDR3nt: TGTGCCAGCAGTCCACAGCCGAGCTCCTACGAGCAGTACTTC; CDR3aa: CASSPQPSSYEQYF
d_gene: NA; abundance: NA; v_gene: TRBV5-1; len: 13; j_gene: TRBJ2-1; CDR3nt: TGCGCCAGTAAAGGGGGAGCGAGCAATGAGCAGTTCTTC; CDR3aa: CASKGGASNEQFF
d_gene: TRBD1; abundance: NA; v_gene: TRBV4-1; len: 15; j_gene: TRBJ1-2; CDR3nt: TGCGCCAGCAGCCAAACCGGACAGGGGGAATATGGCTACACCTTC; CDR3aa: CASSQTGQGEYGYTF
d_gene: NA; abundance: NA; v_gene: TRBV7-7; len: 14; j_gene: TRBJ2-3; CDR3nt: TGTGCCAGCAGCTCCCTCGGGAGCACAGATACGCAGTATTTT; CDR3aa: CASSSLGSTDTQYF
d_gene: TRBD1; abundance: few; v_gene: TRBV12-5; len: 15; j_gene: TRBJ1-1; CDR3nt: TGTGCTAGTGGTTTGGCAACCGACAGGGTCACTGAAGCTTTCTTT; CDR3aa: CASGLATDRVTEAFF
d_gene: NA; abundance: few; v_gene: TRBV6-9; len: 12; j_gene: TRBJ2-7; CDR3nt: TGTGCCAGCAGTTCCCCGAGGAACGAGCAGTACTTC; CDR3aa: CASSSPRNEQYF
d_gene: NA; abundance: NA; v_gene: TRBV19; len: 14; j_gene: TRBJ2-7; CDR3nt: TGTGCCAGTAGTATGGGGGGCGCCACCTACGAGCAGTACTTC; CDR3aa: CASSMGGATYEQYF
d_gene: TRBD1; abundance: NA; v_gene: TRBV5-1; len: 16; j_gene: TRBJ2-1; CDR3nt: TGCGCCAGCAGCTTGGGGGACAGGGTAGCCTACAATGAGCAGTTCTTC; CDR3aa: CASSLGDRVAYNEQFF
d_gene: NA; abundance: NA; v_gene: TRBV27; len: 17; j_gene: TRBJ1-2; CDR3nt: TGTGCCAGCAGTACTACACCGACCACAGGAGCTAACTATGGCTACACCTTC; CDR3aa: CASSTTPTTGANYGYTF
d_gene: NA; abundance: once; v_gene: TRBV6-6; len: 13; j_gene: TRBJ1-1; CDR3nt: TGTGCCAGCACCAGGACTGGGAACACTGAAGCTTTCTTT; CDR3aa: CASTRTGNTEAFF
d_gene: NA; abundance: NA; v_gene: TRBV5-8; len: 13; j_gene: TRBJ2-5; CDR3nt: TGTGCCAGCAGCTTGGGGAAGGTGATTCCCCAGTACTTC; CDR3aa: CASSLGKVIPQYF
d_gene: NA; abundance: NA; v_gene: TRBV28; len: 12; j_gene: TRBJ1-1; CDR3nt: TGTGCCAGCAGTTCTCCGAACACTGAAGCTTTCTTT; CDR3aa: CASSSPNTEAFF
d_gene: NA; abundance: once; v_gene: TRBV29-1; len: 12; j_gene: TRBJ1-1; CDR3nt: TGCAGCGCATCTTCAAGTAACACTGAAGCTTTCTTT; CDR3aa: CSASSSNTEAFF
d_gene: TRBD1; abundance: NA; v_gene: TRBV18; len: 17; j_gene: TRBJ1-2; CDR3nt: TGTGCCAGCTCACCGTCAATACAGGACAGGGGGCTGTATGGCTACACCTTC; CDR3aa: CASSPSIQDRGLYGYTF
d_gene: TRBD2; abundance: NA; v_gene: TRBV19; len: 16; j_gene: TRBJ2-3; CDR3nt: TGTGCCAGTCGCAGTCCGCTAGCGGGAGTTGGGGATACGCAGTATTTT; CDR3aa: CASRSPLAGVGDTQYF
d_gene: NA; abundance: NA; v_gene: TRBV4-1; len: 14; j_gene: TRBJ1-1; CDR3nt: TGCGCCAGCAGCCGACTGACAGGCGACACTGAAGCTTTCTTT; CDR3aa: CASSRLTGDTEAFF
d_gene: TRBD1; abundance: NA; v_gene: TRBV5-1; len: 14; j_gene: TRBJ2-7; CDR3nt: TGCGCCAGCAGCTCGACAGGGGGCAGCTACGAGCAGTACTTC; CDR3aa: CASSSTGGSYEQYF
d_gene: TRBD1; abundance: once; v_gene: TRBV5-4; len: 15; j_gene: TRBJ2-7; CDR3nt: TGTGCCAGCAGCACGGGACAGGGTAGGGCGAAAGAGCAGTACTTC; CDR3aa: CASSTGQGRAKEQYF
d_gene: NA; abundance: NA; v_gene: TRBV5-4; len: 16; j_gene: TRBJ2-5; CDR3nt: TGTGCCAGCGGTTCATGGAGCGGGCTAGGGGCAGAGACCCAGTACTTC; CDR3aa: CASGSWSGLGAETQYF
d_gene: TRBD1; abundance: NA; v_gene: TRBV28; len: 16; j_gene: TRBJ1-4; CDR3nt: TGTGCCAGCAGTTTAGGGACAGGGAAAAAAAATGAAAAACTGTTTTTT; CDR3aa: CASSLGTGKKNEKLFF
d_gene: NA; abundance: NA; v_gene: TRBV5-4; len: 12; j_gene: TRBJ2-7; CDR3nt: TGTGCCAGCAGCTTGTATAGACACGAGCAGTACTTC; CDR3aa: CASSLYRHEQYF
d_gene: TRBD1; abundance: few; v_gene: TRBV19; len: 14; j_gene: TRBJ1-1; CDR3nt: TGTGCCAGCGGGACAGACCCCATGAACACTGAAGCTTTCTTT; CDR3aa: CASGTDPMNTEAFF
d_gene: NA; abundance: NA; v_gene: TRBV4-2; len: 14; j_gene: TRBJ2-5; CDR3nt: TGTGCCAGCAGCCAAGAGGCCAGCCTAGAGACCCAGTACTTC; CDR3aa: CASSQEASLETQYF
d_gene: NA; abundance: NA; v_gene: TRBV21-1; len: 13; j_gene: TRBJ2-2; CDR3nt: TGTGCCAGCAGCAACGACAGCACCGGGGAGCTGTTTTTT; CDR3aa: CASSNDSTGELFF
d_gene: NA; abundance: once; v_gene: TRBV2; len: 14; j_gene: TRBJ1-5; CDR3nt: TGTGCCAGCACCGAGGGTGGGGGGTATCAGCCCCAGCATTTT; CDR3aa: CASTEGGGYQPQHF
d_gene: NA; abundance: NA; v_gene: TRBV28; len: 13; j_gene: TRBJ2-7; CDR3nt: TGTGCCAGCAGTACCAGGGTTCCCTACGAGCAGTACTTC; CDR3aa: CASSTRVPYEQYF
d_gene: NA; abundance: NA; v_gene: TRBV9; len: 15; j_gene: TRBJ1-1; CDR3nt: TGTGCCAGCAGCTTCCGTCGGTGGACGAACACTGAAGCTTTCTTT; CDR3aa: CASSFRRWTNTEAFF
d_gene: NA; abundance: NA; v_gene: TRBV19; len: 16; j_gene: TRBJ2-7; CDR3nt: TGTGCCAGTAGTGATCGCGGGACTTCAGCCGCCTACGAGCAGTACTTC; CDR3aa: CASSDRGTSAAYEQYF
d_gene: NA; abundance: NA; v_gene: TRBV6-5; len: 16; j_gene: TRBJ2-3; CDR3nt: TGTGCCAGCAGTTACGTACGGACGGGTCTGAGGGATACGCAGTATTTT; CDR3aa: CASSYVRTGLRDTQYF
d_gene: TRBD1; abundance: NA; v_gene: TRBV7-9; len: 16; j_gene: TRBJ1-3; CDR3nt: TGTGCCAGCAGCGGACTCGACAGGGGCTCTGGAAACACCATATATTTT; CDR3aa: CASSGLDRGSGNTIYF